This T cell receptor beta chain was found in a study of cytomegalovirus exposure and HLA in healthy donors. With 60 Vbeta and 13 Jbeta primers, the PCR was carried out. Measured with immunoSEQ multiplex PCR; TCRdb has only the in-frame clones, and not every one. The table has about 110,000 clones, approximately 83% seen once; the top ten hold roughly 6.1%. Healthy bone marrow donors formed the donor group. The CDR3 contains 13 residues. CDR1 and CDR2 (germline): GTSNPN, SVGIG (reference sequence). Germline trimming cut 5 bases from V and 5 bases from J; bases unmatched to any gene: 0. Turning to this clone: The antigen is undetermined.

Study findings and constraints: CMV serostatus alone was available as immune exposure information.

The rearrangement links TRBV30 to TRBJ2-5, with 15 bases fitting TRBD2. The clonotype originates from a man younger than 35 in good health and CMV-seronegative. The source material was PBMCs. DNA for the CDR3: TGTGCCTGGGGGACTAGCGGGGGGGAGACCCAGTACTTC. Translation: CAWGTSGGETQYF.